Described below is a single T cell receptor (beta chain) sequence and its context. The target antigen is unknown. Primers: 60 Vbeta forward and 13 Jbeta reverse. Some clones are missing from TCRdb's copy, which holds only in-frame ones; the method was immunoSEQ multiplex PCR. The table has fewer than 250,000 clones, 77% seen once. The sample originates from a study of cytomegalovirus exposure and HLA in healthy donors. Notes on the study in general: TCR beta V- and J-gene trimming was later associated with a missense DCLRE1C variant.

V was clipped by 2 bases and J by 1 base, with 8 bases between them. This CDR3 has 14 residues. Per germline, CDR1 LGHNA and CDR2 YNFKEQ. This receptor was obtained from a woman aged 30 to 39 in good health and CMV-seropositive. Material for sequencing was PBMCs. V gene TRBV4-2 combines with J gene TRBJ1-1; possible D gene TRBD1, 6 bases. Here the CDR3 reads CASSQTTGNTEAFF. In DNA form, the CDR3 reads TGTGCCAGCAGCCAAACGACAGGGAACACTGAAGCTTTCTTT.